This T cell receptor beta chain was obtained from a study of CD8 T cells in Susac syndrome. V lost 7 bases, J lost 0 bases, and 18 bases lay in between. The CDR3 is made up of 15 amino acids. CDR1 and CDR2 from the germline V gene are SQVTM and ANQGSEA. RNA amounts of 0.5 to 1 ug underwent reverse transcription with random hexamers. The amplification used immunoSEQ multiplex PCR on TCR beta CDR3; it spanned 54 Vbeta and 13 Jbeta. From the immunoSEQ multiplex PCR reads, TCRdb called clonotypes with MiXCR, one entry per CDR3 protein. The sample consists of approximately 70,000 distinct CDR3 sequences, nearly 96% of them appearing once.

Sequencing was carried out using CD4+ T cells from PBMCs. This TCR derives from a human donor with multiple sclerosis. This sequence joins TRBV29-1 and TRBJ1-1; maybe TRBD1 (5 bases). The CDR3: CSASPGGGLNTEAFF. As DNA, the CDR3 is TGCAGCGCCAGCCCCGGGGGGGGTCTGAACACTGAAGCTTTCTTT. The full variable domain, rest sourced from reference TRBV29-1 and TRBJ1-1, is SAVISQKPSRDICQRGTSLTIQCQVDSQVTMMFWYRQQPGQSLTLIATANQGSEATYESGFVIDKFPISRPNLTFSTLTVSNMSPEDSSIYLCSASPGGGLNTEAFFGQGTRLTVV.